Described below is a single T cell receptor (beta chain) sequence and its context. Its antigen is undetermined. Germline V CDR1 and CDR2: LNHDA, SQIVND (reference sequence). The CDR3 has 14 amino acids. The V gene lost 3 bases and the J gene lost 7 bases, with 13 bases spanning the gap. Amplification yielded TCR beta CDR3 regions, with RNA transcripts as the source. The TCR CDR3 first-round RT-PCR relied on the HTBI primer set. MiXCR was run by TCRdb on the multiplex PCR reads, yielding one entry per CDR3 protein. In the table there are about 570,000 distinct CDR3 sequences, 40% to 55% of which are singletons. The study based diagnoses on clinical symptoms, serum thyroxine and TRAb, thyroid ultrasound and orbital computed tomography. The sample is drawn from a study of T cells in Graves' hyperthyroidism and ophthalmopathy. Study results and caveats: The majority of expanded thyroid clonotypes above 0.001 also appeared in blood. In simple terms, a model built on 13 V-J features told ophthalmopathy apart from stable hyperthyroidism. The model made its ophthalmopathy prediction, and onset followed a median approximately six months later.

The sample taken for sequencing was peripheral blood or thyroid tissue (not recorded which). The receptor comes from an adult woman with Graves' disease, either hyperthyroidism or ophthalmopathy (not recorded which). The rearrangement links TRBV19 to TRBJ1-5; tentative D call: TRBD1 (6 bases). CDR3 nucleotide sequence: TGTGCCAGTAGTATGGCTGGGGGCGGACAGCCCCAGCATTTT. It encodes CASSMAGGGQPQHF.